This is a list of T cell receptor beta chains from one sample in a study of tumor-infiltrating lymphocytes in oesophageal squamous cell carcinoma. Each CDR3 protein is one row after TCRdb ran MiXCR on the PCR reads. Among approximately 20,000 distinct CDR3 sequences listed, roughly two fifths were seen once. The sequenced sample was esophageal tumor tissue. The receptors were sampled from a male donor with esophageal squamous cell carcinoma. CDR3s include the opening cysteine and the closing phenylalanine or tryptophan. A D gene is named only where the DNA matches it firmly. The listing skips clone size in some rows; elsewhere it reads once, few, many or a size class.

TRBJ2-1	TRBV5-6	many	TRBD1	CASSDRDRGILLAYNEQFF	TGTGCCAGCAGCGACCGGGACAGGGGAATATTATTGGCCTACAATGAGCAGTTCTTC
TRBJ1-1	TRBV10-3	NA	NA	CAISESLSDLYKAFF	TGTGCCATCAGTGAGTCCCTTTCGGACCTCTACAAGGCTTTCTTT
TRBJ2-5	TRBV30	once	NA	CAWSPGGETQYF	TGTGCCTGGAGTCCAGGGGGGGAGACCCAGTACTTC
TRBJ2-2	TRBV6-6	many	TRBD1	CASSYPRQGAGTGELFF	TGTGCCAGCAGTTACCCGAGACAGGGGGCCGGTACCGGGGAGCTGTTTTTT
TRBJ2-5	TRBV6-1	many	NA	CASSRQGGAETQYF	TGTGCCAGCAGCCGACAGGGAGGGGCGGAGACCCAGTACTTC
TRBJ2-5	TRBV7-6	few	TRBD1	CASSLAGQGKYF	TGTGCCAGCAGCTTAGCGGGACAGGGAAAGTACTTC
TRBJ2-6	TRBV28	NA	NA	CASRVYSGANVLTF	TGTGCCAGTAGGGTTTACTCTGGGGCCAACGTCCTGACTTTC
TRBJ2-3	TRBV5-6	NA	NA	CASSLGQQGYQSSTDTQYF	TGTGCCAGCAGCTTGGGTCAACAGGGTTACCAATCTAGCACAGATACGCAGTATTTT
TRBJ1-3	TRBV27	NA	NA	CASPPWEKRNTIYF	TGTGCCAGCCCACCTTGGGAAAAACGAAACACCATATATTTT
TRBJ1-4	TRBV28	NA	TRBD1	CASSTWRDRGALNEKLFF	TGTGCCAGCAGTACTTGGAGGGACAGGGGGGCCCTTAATGAAAAACTGTTTTTT
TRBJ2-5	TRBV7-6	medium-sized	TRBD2	CASSLGGGGNLQETQYF	TGTGCCAGCAGCTTAGGGGGGGGGGGGAACCTACAAGAGACCCAGTACTTC
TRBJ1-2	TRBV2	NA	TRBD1	CASSPHRGQGYTF	TGTGCCAGCAGCCCTCACAGGGGGCAGGGCTACACCTTC
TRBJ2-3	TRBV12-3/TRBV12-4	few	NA	CASSLALVAGGITGELYF	NA
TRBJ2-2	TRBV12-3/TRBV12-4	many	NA	CASSLPFEGYGELFF	TGTGCCAGCAGTTTACCGTTCGAGGGTTACGGGGAGCTGTTTTTT
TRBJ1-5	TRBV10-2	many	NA	CASSGGNQPQHF	TGCGCCAGCAGCGGGGGGAATCAGCCCCAGCATTTT
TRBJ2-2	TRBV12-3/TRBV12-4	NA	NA	CASRVRGTGELFF	TGTGCCAGCAGGGTGAGGGGGACCGGGGAGCTGTTTTTT
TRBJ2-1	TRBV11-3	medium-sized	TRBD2	CASSLEGTSGSSSYNEQFF	TGTGCCAGCAGCTTAGAAGGGACTAGCGGGTCTAGCTCCTACAATGAGCAGTTCTTC
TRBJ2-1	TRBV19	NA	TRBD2	CASRLTSGPYNEQFF	TGTGCCAGTAGGCTGACTAGCGGACCCTACAATGAGCAGTTCTTC
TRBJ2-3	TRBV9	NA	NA	CASSVGGSTDTQYF	TGTGCCAGCAGCGTAGGAGGGAGCACAGATACGCAGTATTTT
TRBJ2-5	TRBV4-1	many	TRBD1	CASSQGQGGNEQYF	TGCGCCAGCAGCCAAGGACAGGGTGGCAATGAGCAGTACTTC
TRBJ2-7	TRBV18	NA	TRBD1	CASSPPGQGSYEQYF	TGTGCCAGCTCTCCCCCAGGACAGGGCTCCTACGAGCAGTACTTC
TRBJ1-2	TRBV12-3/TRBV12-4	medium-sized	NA	CASSLDSLVVYGYTF	TGTGCCAGCAGTTTGGACAGCCTTGTGGTCTATGGCTACACCTTC